This T cell receptor (beta chain) derives from a study of PD-1 blockade in classical Hodgkin lymphoma. The protocol was immunoSEQ multiplex PCR, while the TCRdb copy is restricted to in-frame clones and leaves out a portion. The table shows approximately 31,000 clones, with around 80% occurring only once. The time point denotes: cycle 4 day 1 (C4D1), after more than five weeks of nivolumab. After autologous stem cell transplantation all patients relapsed, and prior brentuximab vedotin exposure differed between cohorts. Isolation of CD4+ T cells from thawed PBMCs was performed by magnetic negative selection. Germline V lookup: CDR1 SGHAT, CDR2 FQNNGV. The V gene lost 4 bases and the J gene lost 12 bases, with 27 bases spanning the gap. The CDR3 has 16 amino acids.

The sequence derives from a human donor with classical Hodgkin lymphoma. This chain links TRBV11-2 with TRBJ1-1; D is perhaps TRBD1 (6 bases). The input for sequencing was CD4+ T cells from blood, taken before the fourth cycle of nivolumab. CDR3 nucleotide sequence: TGTGCCAGCAGCTCTCTTGTGGGGGAGCGGGGGGCTGGTTCTTTCTTT. This sequence encodes CASSSLVGERGAGSFF.